This entry concerns a single T cell receptor (beta chain). Antigen specificity is unknown. The data were obtained in a study of T cell responses to AZD1222 COVID-19 vaccine. General study results and limits: Spike-specific TCR depth and breadth grew after two AZD1222 doses.

TCRdb keeps only in-frame clones here, not all; method: immunoSEQ multiplex PCR. The table includes some 170,000 clones, about 93% detected once. The receptor's source is an adult who received the MenACWY meningococcal vaccine as a control. This material consisted of peripheral blood, taken 28 days after the second dose of the MenACWY control vaccine.

The CDR3 bases are TGCGCCAGCAGCGTAGGGACAGCCAAACCCTACGAGCAGTACTTC. It encodes CASSVGTAKPYEQYF. The J gene is TRBJ2-7, the V gene TRBV5-1; 7 positions agree with TRBD1. Germline values: CDR1 SGHRS, CDR2 YFSETQ. V shed 4 bases and J 2 bases; nucleotides not matched to a gene: 9. This CDR3 is built from 15 residues.